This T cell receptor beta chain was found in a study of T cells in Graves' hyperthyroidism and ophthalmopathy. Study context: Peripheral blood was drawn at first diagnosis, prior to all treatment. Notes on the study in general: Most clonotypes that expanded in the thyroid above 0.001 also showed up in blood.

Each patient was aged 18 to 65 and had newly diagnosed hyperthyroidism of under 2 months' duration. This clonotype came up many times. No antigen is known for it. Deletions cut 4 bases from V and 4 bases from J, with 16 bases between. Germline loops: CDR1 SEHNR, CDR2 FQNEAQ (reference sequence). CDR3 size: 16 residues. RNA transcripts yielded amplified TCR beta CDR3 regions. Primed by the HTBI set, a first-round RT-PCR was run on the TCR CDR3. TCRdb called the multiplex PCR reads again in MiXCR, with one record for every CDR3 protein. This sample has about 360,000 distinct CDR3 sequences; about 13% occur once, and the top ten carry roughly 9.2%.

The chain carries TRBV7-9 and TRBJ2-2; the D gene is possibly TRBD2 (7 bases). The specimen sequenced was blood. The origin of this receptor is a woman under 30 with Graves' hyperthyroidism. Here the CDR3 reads CASSSRAGEGTGELFF. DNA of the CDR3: TGTGCCAGCAGCTCGCGCGCAGGGGAGGGCACCGGGGAGCTGTTTTTT.